These T cell receptor beta chains were read from a single sample in a study of cytomegalovirus exposure and HLA in healthy donors. Measured with immunoSEQ multiplex PCR; TCRdb has only the in-frame clones, and not every one. The sample lists 100,000 to 150,000 clones, roughly 80% occurring once. Sequenced sample: PBMCs. The receptors derive from a woman younger than 30 in good health and CMV-seronegative. The CDR3 runs from the conserved cysteine through the conserved F or W. The D gene is left open where the match is weak. Clone size is stated in some rows and not others, as once, few, many or a class when expanded.

J gene	V gene	D gene	clone size	CDR3 DNA	CDR3 protein
TRBJ2-1	TRBV5-1	TRBD2	once	TGCGCCAGCAGCTTAACTAGCGGGACCTACAATGAGCAGTTCTTC	CASSLTSGTYNEQFF
TRBJ1-2	TRBV7-2	NA	once	TGTGCCAGCAGCTTAGTGTTCGGGGGGACGAACTATGGCTACACCTTC	CASSLVFGGTNYGYTF
TRBJ1-4	TRBV7-6	NA	NA	TGTGCCAGCAGCTTCGGGACATCAACTAATGAAAAACTGTTTTTT	CASSFGTSTNEKLFF
TRBJ2-7	TRBV25-1	TRBD1	NA	TGTGCCAGCAGTGAATTGGGGCAGGGGGTGCCCAGCGAGCAGTACTTC	CASSELGQGVPSEQYF
TRBJ2-6	TRBV18	NA	NA	TGTGCCAGCTCACCATTGGCAGTTACCAACTCTGGGGCCAACGTCCTGACTTTC	CASSPLAVTNSGANVLTF
TRBJ2-5	TRBV27	TRBD2	NA	TGTGCCAGCAGTTCCCCCACAGCGGGAGGGGGGGAGACCCAGTACTTC	CASSSPTAGGGETQYF
TRBJ2-7	TRBV11-2	TRBD2	NA	TGTGCCAGCAGCTTAGGGGGGACTAGCCTTTACGAGCAGTACTTC	CASSLGGTSLYEQYF
TRBJ2-7	TRBV18	TRBD2	NA	TGTGCCAGCTCACCACCCAGCGGGGAGAGAGGTGAGCAGTACTTC	CASSPPSGERGEQYF
TRBJ1-2	TRBV6-1	NA	NA	TGTGCCAGCAGTGAAGCGCCTAACGGGGTCTATGGCTACACCTTC	CASSEAPNGVYGYTF
TRBJ2-2	TRBV7-3	TRBD2	NA	TGTGCCACCAGCAGACTAGCGGGCACCGGGGAGCTGTTTTTT	CATSRLAGTGELFF
TRBJ1-2	TRBV15	NA	NA	TGTGCCACCAGCCACGGGGGAGGAGTCTATGGCTACACCTTC	CATSHGGGVYGYTF
TRBJ1-1	TRBV5-4	NA	once	TGTGCCAGCAGCAGGACAGTTATGAACACTGAAGCTTTCTTT	CASSRTVMNTEAFF
TRBJ2-1	TRBV7-2	TRBD2	NA	TGTGCCAGCAGCTTAGTGGCTAGCGGGATTTACAATGAGCAGTTCTTC	CASSLVASGIYNEQFF
TRBJ1-1	TRBV27	TRBD1	NA	TGTGCCAGCAGTCAGTGGACAGGGATGAACACTGAAGCTTTCTTT	CASSQWTGMNTEAFF
TRBJ2-7	TRBV7-9	TRBD2	NA	TGTGCCAGCAGCTTAGAGTGGCGGGAGAGACAGTACTTC	CASSLEWRERQYF
TRBJ1-2	TRBV29-1	TRBD1	NA	TGCAGCGTCACCGGACAGGCCTACTATGGCTACACCTTC	CSVTGQAYYGYTF
TRBJ2-1	TRBV15	TRBD2	NA	TGTGCCACCAGCAGAGTAGGAGCGGGAATGGACAATGAGCAGTTCTTC	CATSRVGAGMDNEQFF
TRBJ1-5	TRBV18	NA	NA	TGTGCCAGCTCACCGTCTGGGGGCGCGGGAGGCAATCAGCCCCAGCATTTT	CASSPSGGAGGNQPQHF
TRBJ2-7	TRBV9	NA	NA	TGTGCCAGCAGCGTAGGGCCAGGGGCCTCCTACGAGCAGTACTTC	CASSVGPGASYEQYF
TRBJ1-5	TRBV6-6	NA	NA	TGTGCCGTCGGGGTCGGCTTAAATCAGCCCCAGCATTTT	CAVGVGLNQPQHF
TRBJ2-2	TRBV7-9	NA	NA	TGTGCCAGCAGCCAGGGGACGGTTAACACCGGGGAGCTGTTTTTT	CASSQGTVNTGELFF
TRBJ1-2	TRBV2	NA	NA	TGTGCCAGCAGTGAAGCTCAGGGCTACACCTTC	CASSEAQGYTF
TRBJ1-2	TRBV6-6	NA	once	TGTGCCAGCACCAGGGGCCAACCCCCTTTCTATGGCTACACCTTC	CASTRGQPPFYGYTF
TRBJ2-5	TRBV2	NA	NA	TGTGCCAGCATCTGGAGGTTTAACCAAGAGACCCAGTACTTC	CASIWRFNQETQYF
TRBJ1-5	TRBV19	TRBD1	NA	TGTGCCAGTAGTCCGGGACAGGGGTACAGAAGCAATCAGCCCCAGCATTTT	CASSPGQGYRSNQPQHF
TRBJ1-3	TRBV7-6	NA	NA	TGTGCCAGCAGCTTAGAAAGGAGGGCGAGGGGCACCATATATTTT	CASSLERRARGTIYF
TRBJ1-2	TRBV7-9	NA	once	TGTGCCAGCACCCCGGACTTGGGGGCAGGTGGCTACACCTTC	CASTPDLGAGGYTF
TRBJ1-4	TRBV7-9	NA	NA	TGTGCCAGCAGCTCCTCCCAGAGGTACTATGAAAAACTGTTTTTT	CASSSSQRYYEKLFF
TRBJ1-2	TRBV6-9	TRBD1	NA	TGTGCCAGCAGTTATTCCGGGACAGTAAACTATGGCTACACCTTC	CASSYSGTVNYGYTF
TRBJ2-7	TRBV7-6	NA	NA	TGTGCCAGCAGCTCTTTGCGAGGGGGAAGGGAGCAGTACTTC	CASSSLRGGREQYF
TRBJ2-1	TRBV7-3	TRBD1	once	TGTGCCAGCAGCCCGACAGGGAATGAGCAGTTCTTC	CASSPTGNEQFF
TRBJ1-4	TRBV6-6	TRBD1	NA	TGTGCCAGCAGCTCTGACAGGGGGCAGGGAAAACTGTTTTTT	CASSSDRGQGKLFF
TRBJ2-3	TRBV5-1	NA	once	TGCGCCAGCAGCATCAGGGGCGTCACGCAGTATTTT	CASSIRGVTQYF
TRBJ2-1	TRBV19	TRBD2	NA	TGTGCCAGTAGTGCGGGACTAGCGGAACTAAATGAGCAGTTCTTC	CASSAGLAELNEQFF
TRBJ2-1	TRBV2	NA	NA	TGTGCCAGCGGACAGTTTATTGAACTCACACACACACACAATGAGCAGTTCTTC	CASGQFIELTHTHNEQFF
TRBJ1-6	TRBV6-1	TRBD1	NA	TGTGCCAGCAGTGCACCGGGACAGCTGAATTCACCCCTCCACTTT	CASSAPGQLNSPLHF
TRBJ2-2	TRBV5-4	TRBD2	NA	TGTGCCAGCAGCTCCATGGGAGGGCAGAACACCGGGGAGCTGTTTTTT	CASSSMGGQNTGELFF
TRBJ1-1	TRBV27	NA	NA	TGTGCCAGCAGTCTAGTCCAGGGGCAAGGGGTCACTGAAGCTTTCTTT	CASSLVQGQGVTEAFF
TRBJ2-7	TRBV5-4	TRBD2	NA	TGTGCCAGCAGTCCCGGACTAGCCTACGAGCAGTACTTC	CASSPGLAYEQYF
TRBJ1-2	TRBV6-6	NA	NA	TGTGCCACCACGTCCGCGACTGCCCGATATGGCTACACCTTC	CATTSATARYGYTF
TRBJ2-5	TRBV12-2	NA	once	TGTGCAAGTCGCTTCTGCCTCGGGGAGGGTAAGGGTGAGACCCAGTACTTC	CASRFCLGEGKGETQYF
TRBJ1-6	TRBV5-4	NA	NA	TGTGCCAGCAGCTTGATCGGGGCAGGGGCCTCACCCCTCCACTTT	CASSLIGAGASPLHF
TRBJ2-6	TRBV4-1	TRBD1	NA	TGCGCCAGCAGCCCACGGACAGGCGGCGGTTCTGGGGCCAACGGCCTGACTTTC	CASSPRTGGGSGANGLTF
TRBJ1-6	TRBV30	TRBD1	NA	TGTGTCTGGAACGATCCCCGGGACAGGGCCAATTCACCCCCCCACTTT	CVWNDPRDRANSPPHF
TRBJ2-2	TRBV6-5	NA	once	TGTGCCAGCAGTTACTCTACAGCGAACACCGGGGAGCTGTTTTTT	CASSYSTANTGELFF
TRBJ2-2	TRBV7-9	NA	NA	TGTGCCAGCAGTGAGGGGGGGGACACCGGGGAGCTGTTTTTT	CASSEGGDTGELFF
TRBJ2-5	TRBV5-4	TRBD1	NA	TGTGCCAGCAGCTGGCGAGGACAGGGGGCCCAACAAGAGACCCAGTACTTC	CASSWRGQGAQQETQYF
TRBJ2-7	TRBV2	TRBD1	few	TGTGCCAGCAGTGAAACAAGGGGGCACGAGCAGTACTTC	CASSETRGHEQYF
TRBJ1-4	TRBV30	NA	once	TGTGCCTGGGGTGGGGGACAAAATGAAAAACTGTTTTTT	CAWGGGQNEKLFF
TRBJ1-5	TRBV19	NA	NA	TGTGCCAGTAGTGTTTGGGAGGGGAGCAATCAGCCCCAGCATTTT	CASSVWEGSNQPQHF
TRBJ2-1	TRBV19	NA	NA	TGTGCCAGTAGTGCCCGACTAGAAATGGCTAAGCAGTTCTTC	CASSARLEMAKQFF
TRBJ1-6	TRBV18	TRBD1	NA	TGTGCCAGCTCACCTTCCTCCGGGGGACAGGGTTATAATTCACCCCTCCACTTT	CASSPSSGGQGYNSPLHF
TRBJ2-2	TRBV27	NA	NA	TGTGCCAGCAGTTCTCTGAACACCGGGGAGCTGTTTTTT	CASSSLNTGELFF
TRBJ1-4	TRBV28	NA	few	TGTGCCAGCATGTGGGGCACTACTAATGAAAAACTGTTTTTT	CASMWGTTNEKLFF
TRBJ2-7	TRBV5-5	NA	NA	TGTGCCAGCAGCTTAGAGGTTACTTCCTACGAGCAGTACTTC	CASSLEVTSYEQYF
TRBJ1-1	TRBV29-1	TRBD1	once	TGCAGCGGAACCGGGACAGGGGGGATAGCTTTCTTT	CSGTGTGGIAFF
TRBJ2-1	TRBV6-4	TRBD2	NA	TGTGCCAGCAGTGACCACGAGCGGGAATCCTACAATGAGCAGTTCTTC	CASSDHERESYNEQFF
TRBJ1-4	TRBV6-5	NA	once	TGTGCCAGCAGTTACTCGATATCGTCCTACGGGGAAAAACTGTTTTTT	CASSYSISSYGEKLFF
TRBJ1-1	TRBV4-1	TRBD1	NA	TGCGCCAGCAGCCAACCGACAGGGATGGCCGACACTGAAGCTTTCTTT	CASSQPTGMADTEAFF